Below are 7 T cell receptor beta chains sequenced from a single sample in a study of T cell changes during pregnancy in multiple sclerosis. The protocol was immunoSEQ multiplex PCR, while the TCRdb copy is restricted to in-frame clones and leaves out a portion. Among roughly 120,000 clones, 90% to 95% were seen once, and the ten largest hold about 1.5%. The sample consisted of peripheral blood, taken in the third trimester of pregnancy. The receptors stem from a female donor with multiple sclerosis, enrolled in a pregnancy study.

The chain employs TRBV13 and TRBJ2-3; 9 bases map to TRBD2. CDR1 and CDR2 from the germline V gene are PRHDT and FYEKMQ (reference sequence). The CDR3 sequence is 19 residues long. The V and J ends lost 6 bases and 1 base, in that order; junction bases with no gene match: 17. The CDR3 here is CASSFLGGRGLSGTDTQYF. In DNA, the CDR3 is TGTGCCAGCAGTTTCCTAGGCGGGAGGGGGCTATCGGGCACAGATACGCAGTATTTT.

The chain carries TRBV10-2 and TRBJ1-5; D remains ambiguous. V was shortened by 6 bases and J by 5 bases, with 14 bases between the two germline ends. CDR3 size: 14 residues. Per the germline V gene, CDR1 is WSHSY and CDR2 is SAAADI. The CDR3 sequence is CASRWGGFDQPQHF. The CDR3 DNA is TGCGCCAGCAGGTGGGGAGGGTTCGATCAGCCCCAGCATTTT.

This chain joins TRBV6-1 and TRBJ1-2; 11 nucleotides agree with TRBD1. J was trimmed by 4 bases and V by 7 bases; bases with no gene match: 5. The CDR3 sequence is 14 residues long. The germline gives CDR1 MNHNS, CDR2 SASEGT. This CDR3 reads CASIPGTGGYGYTF. The CDR3 DNA reads as TGTGCCAGCATCCCCGGGACAGGGGGCTATGGCTACACCTTC.

V and J are TRBV15 and TRBJ1-3; D is ambiguous. Trimming removed 3 bases at V and 2 bases at J, with 5 bases between. The germline gives CDR1 LNHNV, CDR2 YYDKDF (reference sequence). The length of the CDR3 is 13 residues. The CDR3 protein is CATSRGPGNTIYF. CDR3 DNA: TGTGCCACCAGCAGGGGCCCTGGAAACACCATATATTTT.

The chain carries TRBV19 and TRBJ1-4, with 8 bases that match TRBD1. This CDR3 comprises 12 residues. Germline V gene sequence: CDR1 LNHDA, CDR2 SQIVND (reference sequence). V trimming: 6 bases; J trimming: 8 bases; junction bases outside the gene matches: 2. Written as DNA, the CDR3 is TGTGCCAGTAGAGGGACAGGAGAAAAACTGTTTTTT. The encoded protein is CASRGTGEKLFF. The whole variable domain, filled in from reference TRBV19 and TRBJ1-4, reads DGGITQSPKYLFRKEGQNVTLSCEQNLNHDAMYWYRQDPGQGLRLIYYSQIVNDFQKGDIAEGYSVSREKKESFPLTVTSAQKNPTAFYLCASRGTGEKLFFGSGTQLSVL.

In this sample, this clone turned up once. This rearrangement joins TRBV5-1 to TRBJ2-2, with D possibly TRBD1 on 6 matching bases. Per the germline V gene, CDR1 is SGHRS and CDR2 is YFSETQ. Trimming took 3 bases from V and 1 from J, leaving 13 bases between them. CDR3 size: 16 residues. The chain's CDR3 is CASSSRTAKNTGELFF. The CDR3 DNA reads TGCGCCAGCAGCTCTCGGACAGCAAAGAACACCGGGGAGCTGTTTTTT.

The chain employs TRBV6-5 and TRBJ2-3; 7 bases map to TRBD1. CDR3 size: 15 residues. Trimming cost V 10 bases and J 3 bases; bases outside gene matches: 13. Germline-derived CDR1 and CDR2 are MNHEY and SVGAGI. This CDR3 reads CATSIRQGGTDTQYF. For the CDR3, the DNA is TGTGCCACCTCAATTCGACAGGGCGGGACAGATACGCAGTATTTT.